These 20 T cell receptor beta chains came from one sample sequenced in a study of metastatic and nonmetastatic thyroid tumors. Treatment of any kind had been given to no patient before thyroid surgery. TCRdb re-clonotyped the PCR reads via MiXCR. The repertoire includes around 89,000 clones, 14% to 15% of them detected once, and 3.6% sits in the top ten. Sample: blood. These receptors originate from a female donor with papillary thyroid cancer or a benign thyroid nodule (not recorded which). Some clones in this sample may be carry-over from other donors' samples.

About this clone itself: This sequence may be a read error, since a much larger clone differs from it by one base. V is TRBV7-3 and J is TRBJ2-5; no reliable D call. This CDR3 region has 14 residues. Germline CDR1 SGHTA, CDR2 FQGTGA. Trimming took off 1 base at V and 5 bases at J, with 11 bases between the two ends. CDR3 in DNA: TGTGCCAGCAGCTTAAGTGGGTCGAGGGAGACCCAGTACTTC. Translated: CASSLSGSRETQYF.

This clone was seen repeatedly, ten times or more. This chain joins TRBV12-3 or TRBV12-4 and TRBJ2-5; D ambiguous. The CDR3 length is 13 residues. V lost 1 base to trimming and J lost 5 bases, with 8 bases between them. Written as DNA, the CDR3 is TGTGCCAGCAGTTTAGTCGGGCGGGAGACCCAGTACTTC. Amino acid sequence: CASSLVGRETQYF.

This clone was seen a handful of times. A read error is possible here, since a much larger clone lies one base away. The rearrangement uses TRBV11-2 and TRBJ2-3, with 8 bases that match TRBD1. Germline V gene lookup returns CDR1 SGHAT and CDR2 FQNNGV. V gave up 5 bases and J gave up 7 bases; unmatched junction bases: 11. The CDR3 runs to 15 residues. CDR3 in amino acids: CASSLQGQAENTQYF. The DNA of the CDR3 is TGTGCCAGCAGCCTCCAGGGACAGGCTGAAAATACGCAGTATTTT.

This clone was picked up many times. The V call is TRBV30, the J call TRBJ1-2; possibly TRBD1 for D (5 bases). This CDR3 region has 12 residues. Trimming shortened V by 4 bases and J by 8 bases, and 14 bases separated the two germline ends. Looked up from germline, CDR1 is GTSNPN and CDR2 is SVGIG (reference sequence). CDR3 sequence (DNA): TGTGCCTGGACCGACTCCGGGGGGGGCTACACCTTC. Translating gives CAWTDSGGGYTF. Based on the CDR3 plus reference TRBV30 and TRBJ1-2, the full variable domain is SQTIHQWPATLVQPVGSPLSLECTVEGTSNPNLYWYRQAAGRGLQLLFYSVGIGQISSEVPQNLSASRPQDRQFILSSKKLLLSDSGFYLCAWTDSGGGYTFGSGTRLTVV.

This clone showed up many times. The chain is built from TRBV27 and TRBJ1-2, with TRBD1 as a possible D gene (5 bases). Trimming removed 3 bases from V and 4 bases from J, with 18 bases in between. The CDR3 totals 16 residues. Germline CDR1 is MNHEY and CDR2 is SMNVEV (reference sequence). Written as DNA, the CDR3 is TGTGCCAGCAGTTTGGAGATGACAGCCTTTCCCTATGGCTACACCTTC. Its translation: CASSLEMTAFPYGYTF.

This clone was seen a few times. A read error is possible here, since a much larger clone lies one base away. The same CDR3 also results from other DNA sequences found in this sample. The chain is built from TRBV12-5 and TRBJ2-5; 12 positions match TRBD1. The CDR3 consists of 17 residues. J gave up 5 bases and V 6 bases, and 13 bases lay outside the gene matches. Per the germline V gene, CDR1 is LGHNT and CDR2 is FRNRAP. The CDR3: CASGDSGTGGLRETQYF. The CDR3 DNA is TGTGCTAGTGGGGATTCCGGGACAGGGGGCTTGCGCGAGACCCAGTACTTC.

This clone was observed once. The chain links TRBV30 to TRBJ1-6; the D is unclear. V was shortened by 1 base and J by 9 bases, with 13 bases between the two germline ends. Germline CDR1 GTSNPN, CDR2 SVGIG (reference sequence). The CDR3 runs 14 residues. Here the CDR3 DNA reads TGTGCCTGGAGTGAATATGCCTTTAGTTCACCCCTCCACTTT. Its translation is CAWSEYAFSSPLHF.

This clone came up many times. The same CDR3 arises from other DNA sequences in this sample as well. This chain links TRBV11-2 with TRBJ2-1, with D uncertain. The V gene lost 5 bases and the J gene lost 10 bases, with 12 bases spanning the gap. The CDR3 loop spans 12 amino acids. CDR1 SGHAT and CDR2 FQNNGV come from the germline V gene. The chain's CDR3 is CASSVMKAEQFF. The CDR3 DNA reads TGTGCCAGCAGCGTCATGAAGGCCGAGCAGTTCTTC.

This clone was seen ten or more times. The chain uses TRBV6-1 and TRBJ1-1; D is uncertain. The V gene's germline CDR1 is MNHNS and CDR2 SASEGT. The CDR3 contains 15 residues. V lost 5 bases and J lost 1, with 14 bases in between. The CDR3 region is CASSQLVGGNTEAFF. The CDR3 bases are TGTGCCAGCAGTCAGCTTGTGGGAGGGAACACTGAAGCTTTCTTT.

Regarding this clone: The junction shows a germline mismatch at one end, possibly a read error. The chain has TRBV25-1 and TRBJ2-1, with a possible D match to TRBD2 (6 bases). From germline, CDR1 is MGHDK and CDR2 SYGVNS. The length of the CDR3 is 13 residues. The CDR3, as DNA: TGTGCCGGCAGTAAGGCGGGATACAATGAGCAGTTCTTC. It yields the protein CAGSKAGYNEQFF.

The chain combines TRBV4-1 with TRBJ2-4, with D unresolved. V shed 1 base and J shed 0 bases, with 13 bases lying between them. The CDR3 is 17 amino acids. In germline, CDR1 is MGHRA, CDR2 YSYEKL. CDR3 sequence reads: CASSQGILWEAKNIQYF. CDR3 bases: TGCGCCAGCAGCCAAGGAATCCTCTGGGAAGCCAAAAACATTCAGTACTTC.

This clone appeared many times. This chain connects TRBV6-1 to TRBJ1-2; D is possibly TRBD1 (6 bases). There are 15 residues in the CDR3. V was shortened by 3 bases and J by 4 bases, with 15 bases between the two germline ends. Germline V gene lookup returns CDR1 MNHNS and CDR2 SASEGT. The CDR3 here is CASSDQGPGAYGYTF. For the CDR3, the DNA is TGTGCCAGCAGTGACCAGGGGCCGGGGGCCTATGGCTACACCTTC.

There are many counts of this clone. The CDR3 region has the DNA TGTGCCAGCAGTTCCTCTATGGGCTCTGGGGCCAACGTCCTGACTTTC. Translating it yields CASSSSMGSGANVLTF. The J gene is TRBJ2-6, the V gene TRBV6-2 or TRBV6-3; D is uncertain. The CDR3 sequence is 16 residues long. Germline V gene data show CDR1 as MNHEY and CDR2 as SVGEGT. Trimming pared 4 bases from V and 0 bases from J, leaving 10 bases between.

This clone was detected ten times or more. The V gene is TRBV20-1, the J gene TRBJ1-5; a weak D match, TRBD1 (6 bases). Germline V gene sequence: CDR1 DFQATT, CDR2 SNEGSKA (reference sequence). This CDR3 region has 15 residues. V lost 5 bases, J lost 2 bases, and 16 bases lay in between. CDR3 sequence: CSAQTTGKGNQPQHF. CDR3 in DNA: TGCAGTGCTCAGACAACAGGGAAGGGCAATCAGCCCCAGCATTTT.

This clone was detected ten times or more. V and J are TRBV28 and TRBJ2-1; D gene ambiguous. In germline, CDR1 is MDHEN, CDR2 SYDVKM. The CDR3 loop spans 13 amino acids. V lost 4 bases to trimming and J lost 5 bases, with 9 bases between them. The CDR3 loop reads CASSWVANNEQFF. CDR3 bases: TGTGCCAGCAGTTGGGTGGCCAACAATGAGCAGTTCTTC.

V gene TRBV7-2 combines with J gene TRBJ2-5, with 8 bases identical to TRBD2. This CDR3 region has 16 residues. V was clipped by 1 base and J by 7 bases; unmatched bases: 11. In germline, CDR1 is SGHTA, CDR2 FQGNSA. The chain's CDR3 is CASSLDPRGGARTQYF. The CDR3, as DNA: TGTGCCAGCAGCTTAGACCCTCGGGGGGGGGCGAGGACCCAGTACTTC.

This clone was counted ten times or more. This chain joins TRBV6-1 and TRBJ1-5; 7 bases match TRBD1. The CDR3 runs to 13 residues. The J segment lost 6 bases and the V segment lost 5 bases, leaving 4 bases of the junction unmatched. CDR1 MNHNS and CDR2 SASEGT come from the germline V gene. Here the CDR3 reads CASSRQGGQPQHF. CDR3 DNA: TGTGCCAGCAGTCGACAGGGTGGTCAGCCCCAGCATTTT.

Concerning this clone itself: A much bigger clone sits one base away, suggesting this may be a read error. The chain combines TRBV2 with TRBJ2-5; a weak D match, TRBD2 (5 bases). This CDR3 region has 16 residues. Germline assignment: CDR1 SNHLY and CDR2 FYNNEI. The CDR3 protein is CASSEGNLGSGETEYF. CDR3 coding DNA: TGTGCCAGCAGTGAAGGGAACCTGGGGAGTGGGGAGACCGAGTACTTC.

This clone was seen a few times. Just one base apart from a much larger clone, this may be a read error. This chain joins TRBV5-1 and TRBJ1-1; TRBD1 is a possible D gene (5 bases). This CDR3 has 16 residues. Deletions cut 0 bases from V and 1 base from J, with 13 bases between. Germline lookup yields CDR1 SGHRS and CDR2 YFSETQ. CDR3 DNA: TGCGCCAGCAGCTTGGGCAACAGGTCCACGAACACTGAAGCTTTCTTT. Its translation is CASSLGNRSTNTEAFF.

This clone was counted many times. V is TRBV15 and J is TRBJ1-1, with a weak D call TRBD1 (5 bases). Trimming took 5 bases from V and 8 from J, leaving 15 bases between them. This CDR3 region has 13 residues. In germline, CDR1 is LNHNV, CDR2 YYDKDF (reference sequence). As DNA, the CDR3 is TGTGCCACCAGCGGGGTGGGGCCAACGGAAGCTTTCTTT. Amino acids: CATSGVGPTEAFF.